The clone carrying this T cell receptor beta chain was counted between two and nine times. Its cognate antigen is unknown. The record originates from a study of shared clonotypes between healthy human individuals. About the research overall: Researchers drew samples from two women and three men aged 18 to 49. Study findings and constraints: The authors sampled blood alone, and tissue repertoires likely differ.

The germline gives CDR1 KGHSH, CDR2 LQKENI. V was shortened by 5 bases and J by 1 base, with 5 bases between the two germline ends. The CDR3 totals 12 residues. For every subset, genomic DNA was evenly distributed across several immunoSEQ plates. Clones were read by immunoSEQ multiplex PCR, and TCRdb kept only the in-frame ones, dropping some. The data contain approximately 470,000 clones, roughly 80% of them singletons. Specimen: PBMCs. The receptor's source is a woman aged 40 to 50 in good health. Some clones in this sample may be carry-over from other donors' samples. The chain is built from TRBV18 and TRBJ1-1; D not resolved. In DNA form, the CDR3 reads TGTGCCAGCTCAACAGAGAACACTGAAGCTTTCTTT. Amino acid sequence: CASSTENTEAFF. The variable domain in full, completed from reference TRBV18 and TRBJ1-1, reads NAGVMQNPRHLVRRRGQEARLRCSPMKGHSHVYWYRQLPEEGLKFMVYLQKENIIDESGMPKERFSAEFPKEGPSILRIQQVVRGDSAAYFCASSTENTEAFFGQGTRLTVV.